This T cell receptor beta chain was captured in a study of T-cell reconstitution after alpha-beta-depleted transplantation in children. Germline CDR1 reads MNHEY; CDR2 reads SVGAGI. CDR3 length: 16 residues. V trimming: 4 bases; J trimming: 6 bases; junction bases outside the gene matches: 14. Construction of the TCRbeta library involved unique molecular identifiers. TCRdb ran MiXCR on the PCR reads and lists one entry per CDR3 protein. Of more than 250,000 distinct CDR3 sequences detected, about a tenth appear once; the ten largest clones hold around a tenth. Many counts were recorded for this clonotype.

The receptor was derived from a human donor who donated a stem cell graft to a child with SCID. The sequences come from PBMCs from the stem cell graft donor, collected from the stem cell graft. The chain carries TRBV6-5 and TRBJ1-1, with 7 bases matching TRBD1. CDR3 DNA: TGTGCCAGCAGTTCAGCGACAGGGACCAGGCGCGCTGAAGCTTTCTTT. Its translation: CASSSATGTRRAEAFF.